This TCR beta chain came from a study of blood T cells in healthy people across ages (dated by TCRdb to the mid-2010s). Turning to the overall study: In model experiments, roughly one uniquely barcoded TCR beta cDNA molecule per two T cells was captured by template switching. The donors were divided into four age groups: young (average around 16 years), middle-aged (approximately 39), aged (roughly 60) and long-lived (82). For two donors (one aged 18 to 30 and one aged 80 or older), the study analyzed two additional independent replicas of 1 million unique cDNA reads from the same blood draw. Donors of different ages were randomly distributed across sequencing lanes to avoid experimental bias. The study measured age-related changes in TCR beta repertoire diversity using deep sequencing normalized with unique cDNA molecular identifiers.

Library prep was done by 5' RACE. The sequencer listed for this sample is Illumina HiSeq 2500. A second PCR of 7 to 11 cycles was performed with a sample-barcoded 5' primer and a J-beta primer mix. A template-switch 5' adaptor carrying 12 random nucleotides introduced a unique molecular identifier onto each TCR beta cDNA molecule. Each sample yielded at least 3 million CDR3-containing paired-end reads. First-strand cDNA synthesis was performed from all RNA using the Mint cDNA synthesis kit, with priming by a TRBC-specific oligonucleotide. Following uracil-DNA glycosylase treatment, a first 18-cycle PCR with universal primers M1SS and BC2_uni_R was performed on all cDNA. The original methods were these. For normalization, 1 million high-quality reads, each with a distinct molecular identifier, were randomly selected from each sample. Instead of being binned into consensus sequences, reads with shared molecular identifiers were discarded. MiTCR, with a Q25 quality threshold and the strictest error-elimination algorithm, was used for CDR3 identification, clonotype clustering and error correction. A nonparametric unseen species model with Euler transformation was used to estimate a lower bound on total TCR beta diversity. TCRdb's own reprocessing of the public reads used fastp at Q25 and MiXCR and kept productive beta chains. One record per CDR3 amino acid sequence lists the most common genes and DNA. The V and J calls here are based on TCRdb, not the publication. This sample lists roughly 800,000 distinct CDR3 sequences; approximately 55% were detected once. The ten largest clonotypes hold about two fifths of the sample.

The donors were a few dozen Caucasian individuals from Russia, aged 6 to 90 years, who were systemically healthy. Each donor gave 8 to 10 milliliters of peripheral blood, drawn into EDTA-treated Vacutainer tubes. Ficoll-Paque density-gradient centrifugation was used to isolate PBMCs, with at least 6.5 million obtained per sample. Trizol reagent was used to extract total RNA from the PBMCs, yielding at least 5.5 micrograms per sample. For every donor, an aliquot of PBMCs went through flow cytometry to measure the percentages of naive CD45RAhigh/CD27high T cells. The CDR3 holds 13 amino acids from the cysteine to the phenylalanine. Solely the CDR3 DNA is kept, with 39 bases framed from the first base. From a lookup of the germline V gene, CDR1 and CDR2 are MDHEN and SYDVKM. V is cut by 8 bases and J by 4 bases, and the space between the germline ends is 14 bases. What the work shows at the level of the full study, not this receptor alone: Because profiling used bulk unsorted PBMCs, naive and antigen-experienced compartments could not be compared conclusively. Total diversity estimates from one million sequenced T cells were considered lower bounds and underestimates. A strong correlation was found between observed TCR beta diversity and the percentage of naive T cells measured by flow cytometry. Observed TCR beta diversity per million T cells fell roughly linearly with age, and a significant reduction was already apparent by age approximately 40. Compared with the aged group, the long-lived group had more naive CD4+ T cells, fewer expanded clones and increased TCR diversity, a pattern suggesting age selection. The CMV infection status of donors was not known, potentially confounding age-related changes in expanded clonotypes.

A note on this clonotype: The clone's antigen remains unknown. It has no much larger one-base neighbor in the sample; base qualities were not kept.

The V and J genes are TRBV28 and TRBJ1-2, with no reliable assignment of the D segment. Sequenced material: blood. This clonotype was sampled from a man aged 80 or over in good health. This receptor has the CDR3 CASLAGLSYGYTF. The DNA reads as follows: TGTGCCAGCCTCGCAGGACTCTCCTATGGCTACACCTTC.